This is a list of T cell receptor beta chains from one sample in a study of regulatory T cells in long-lasting Graves disease. A single record per CDR3 protein comes from TCRdb applying MiXCR to the multiplex PCR reads. The repertoire holds some 250,000 distinct CDR3 sequences, with roughly 18% as singletons. The same specimen was also included in a second study, on T cells in Graves' hyperthyroidism and ophthalmopathy.

This specimen was peripheral blood mononuclear cells (PBMCs), taken at new diagnosis, from a patient treated with antithyroid drugs. Receptors were obtained from a woman in her twenties or thirties with Graves disease. Both conserved end residues are part of each CDR3. The D gene is left open where the match is weak. Not all rows give a size; the values are once, few, many and, for expanded clones, a class.

v_gene: TRBV12-5
j_gene: TRBJ1-5
abundance: many
d_gene: NA
CDR3aa: CASGNPVVQPQHF
CDR3nt: TGTGCTAGTGGAAACCCAGTGGTTCAGCCCCAGCATTTT

v_gene: TRBV6-1
j_gene: TRBJ2-3
abundance: many
d_gene: TRBD2
CDR3aa: CASRGLPGLVGSTDTQYF
CDR3nt: TGTGCCAGCAGAGGCCTTCCGGGACTAGTAGGGAGCACAGATACGCAGTATTTT

v_gene: TRBV10-1
j_gene: TRBJ2-5
abundance: few
d_gene: NA
CDR3aa: CASSGGNSQETQYF
CDR3nt: TGCGCCAGCAGTGGGGGTAACAGCCAAGAGACCCAGTACTTC

v_gene: TRBV6-1
j_gene: TRBJ2-7
abundance: many
d_gene: NA
CDR3aa: CASSEAGTNGLRGEQYF
CDR3nt: TGTGCCAGCAGTGAAGCAGGGACGAATGGTCTAAGAGGCGAGCAGTACTTC

v_gene: TRBV5-8
j_gene: TRBJ2-5
abundance: few
d_gene: NA
CDR3aa: CASSLLFGQQETQYF
CDR3nt: TGTGCCAGCAGCTTGTTGTTTGGGCAGCAAGAGACCCAGTACTTC

v_gene: TRBV5-8
j_gene: TRBJ1-4
abundance: many
d_gene: NA
CDR3aa: CASSFGGVGEKLFF
CDR3nt: TGTGCCAGCAGCTTCGGCGGCGTCGGGGAAAAACTGTTTTTT

v_gene: TRBV5-1
j_gene: TRBJ2-3
abundance: many
d_gene: TRBD1
CDR3aa: CASSPRGTLGTDTQYF
CDR3nt: TGCGCCAGCAGCCCCAGGGGGACCTTAGGCACAGATACGCAGTATTTT

v_gene: TRBV12-3/TRBV12-4
j_gene: TRBJ1-4
abundance: many
d_gene: NA
CDR3aa: CASSFGGGSTNEKLFF
CDR3nt: TGTGCCAGCAGTTTTGGGGGGGGGTCCACTAATGAAAAACTGTTTTTT

v_gene: TRBV20-1
j_gene: TRBJ1-1
abundance: many
d_gene: NA
CDR3aa: CSATTGRHTEAFF
CDR3nt: TGCAGTGCCACAACAGGAAGGCACACTGAAGCTTTCTTT

v_gene: TRBV12-3/TRBV12-4
j_gene: TRBJ1-2
abundance: many
d_gene: NA
CDR3aa: CASSYRVGYTF
CDR3nt: TGTGCCAGCAGTTATCGGGTTGGCTACACCTTC

v_gene: TRBV27
j_gene: TRBJ1-2
abundance: many
d_gene: NA
CDR3aa: CASNRGGQSYGYTF
CDR3nt: TGTGCCAGCAATCGGGGGGGGCAGTCCTATGGCTACACCTTC

v_gene: TRBV20-1
j_gene: TRBJ2-2
abundance: many
d_gene: NA
CDR3aa: CSARDGGPNTGELFF
CDR3nt: TGCAGTGCTAGAGATGGGGGACCGAACACCGGGGAGCTGTTTTTT

v_gene: TRBV28
j_gene: TRBJ1-1
abundance: many
d_gene: NA
CDR3aa: CASSSFPEAFF
CDR3nt: TGTGCCAGCAGTTCCTTCCCTGAAGCTTTCTTT

v_gene: TRBV10-1
j_gene: TRBJ2-3
abundance: NA
d_gene: NA
CDR3aa: CASSERSTDTQYF
CDR3nt: TGCGCCAGCAGTGAAAGGAGCACAGATACGCAGTATTTT

v_gene: TRBV19
j_gene: TRBJ2-7
abundance: NA
d_gene: TRBD1
CDR3aa: CASSIIGTGATYEQYF
CDR3nt: TGTGCCAGTAGTATAATCGGGACAGGGGCCACCTACGAGCAGTACTTC

v_gene: TRBV2
j_gene: TRBJ2-1
abundance: many
d_gene: NA
CDR3aa: CAGGTDEVKQFF
CDR3nt: TGTGCCGGGGGGACGGACGAGGTGAAGCAGTTCTTC

v_gene: TRBV7-2
j_gene: TRBJ2-7
abundance: many
d_gene: NA
CDR3aa: CASSLLASSKGEQYF
CDR3nt: TGTGCCAGCAGCTTACTAGCGTCCTCAAAGGGTGAGCAGTACTTC